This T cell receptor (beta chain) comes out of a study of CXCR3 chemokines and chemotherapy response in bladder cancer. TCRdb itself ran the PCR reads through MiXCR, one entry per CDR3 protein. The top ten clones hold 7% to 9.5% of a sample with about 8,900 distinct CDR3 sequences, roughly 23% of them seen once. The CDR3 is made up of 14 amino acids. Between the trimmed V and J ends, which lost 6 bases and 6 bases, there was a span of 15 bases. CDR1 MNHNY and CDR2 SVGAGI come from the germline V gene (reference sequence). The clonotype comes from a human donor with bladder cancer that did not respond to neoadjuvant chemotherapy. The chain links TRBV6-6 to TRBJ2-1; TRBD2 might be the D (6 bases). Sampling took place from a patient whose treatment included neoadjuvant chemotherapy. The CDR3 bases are TGTGCCAGCAGGCCGGGGGTGGGGGGCAATGAGCAGTTCTTC. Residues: CASRPGVGGNEQFF.